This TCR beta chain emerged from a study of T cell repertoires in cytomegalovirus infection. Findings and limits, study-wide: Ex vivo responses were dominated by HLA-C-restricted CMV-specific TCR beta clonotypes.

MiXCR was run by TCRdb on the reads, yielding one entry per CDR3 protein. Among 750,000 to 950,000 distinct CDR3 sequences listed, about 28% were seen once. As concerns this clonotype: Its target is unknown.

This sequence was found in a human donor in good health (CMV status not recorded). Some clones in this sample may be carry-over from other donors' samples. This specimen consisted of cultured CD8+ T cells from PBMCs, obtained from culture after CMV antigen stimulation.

The CDR3 bases are TGTGCCAGCAGCCTGGGACTAGCGGCTGGAAATGAGCAGTTCTTC. Protein sequence: CASSLGLAAGNEQFF. The chain has TRBV9 and TRBJ2-1; 11 bases fit TRBD2. Unmatched junction bases numbered 7, after V lost 4 bases and J lost 7 bases. The CDR3 covers 15 residues. The germline V gene encodes CDR1 SGDLS and CDR2 YYNGEE. Looking up the rest from reference TRBV9 and TRBJ2-1 gives the full variable domain: DSGVTQTPKHLITATGQRVTLRCSPRSGDLSVYWYQQSLDQGLQFLIQYYNGEERAKGNILERFSAQQFPDLHSELNLSSLELGDSALYFCASSLGLAAGNEQFFGPGTRLTVL.